This T cell receptor beta chain comes out of a study of CXCR3-negative and CXCR3-positive naive CD8 T cells (dated by TCRdb to the late 2010s). Regarding the complete study: In total, some 130 million TRB reads were obtained, corresponding to roughly 1.5 +/- 0.3 million reads per library. The diversity and physicochemical repertoire analyses included ten to eleven donors pooled from two independent experiments. For the TRBV-TRBJ cluster analysis, the naive subsets came from about 5 donors, while the memory cells came from 3 donors.

From the cysteine through the phenylalanine, the CDR3 covers 15 amino acids. No coding sequence is recorded. Based on the germline V gene (reference sequence), the CDR1 and CDR2 sequences are LNHDA and SQIVND. TCRdb lists the instrument as NextSeq 550. The Human TCR Profiling Kit (MiLaboratory) was used to make UMI-labeled 5' RACE TRB cDNA libraries. cDNA synthesis used the entire amount of extracted RNA, and PCR amplification then used the entire amount of cDNA produced. Libraries were prepared in parallel with an identical number of PCR cycles. On the study's bioinformatics: With a requirement of at least two reads per UMI, MIGEC and MiXCR extracted about 50,000 +/- 10,000 unique UMI-labeled TRB cDNA molecules per library. Each library averaged 40,000 +/- 10,000 functional in-frame TRB CDR3 nucleotide clonotypes without stop codons. After downsampling to 5000 UMI-labeled TRB molecules per sample, diversity metrics, including normalized Shannon-Wiener and Chao1, were computed in VDJtools. VDJtools was used to calculate clonotype-size-weighted physicochemical properties of the central five CDR3 residues, namely interaction energy, strength, volume and Kidera factor 4. TCRdb reprocessed the sequencing reads and holds a single record per CDR3 protein sequence, with no DNA. The V and J calls reflect TCRdb's pipeline rather than the authors' work. Per the sample table, the count is about 48,000 distinct CDR3 sequences. The ten largest clones add up to around 16% of the sample.

General findings and caveats noted by the study authors: Both naive subsets had comparably high repertoire diversity, while memory CD8+ T cells had much lower repertoire diversity. CXCR3 expression partially decreased after cryopreservation, so most assays used freshly isolated PBMCs. Within the same donor, TRBV-TRBJ usage looked similar between naive CXCR3-negative and CXCR3-positive cells, but memory cells had distinct patterns. Surface CD5, linked to self-reactivity in mice, was comparable between naive subsets; TCR interaction strength was therefore also inferred from TRB CDR3 physicochemical properties.

As to this clonotype: Its antigen is unknown.

Each CD8+ T cell subset was flow-sorted in triplicate, and some 310,000 cells per subset were placed directly into RLT lysis buffer. Peripheral blood mononuclear cells were isolated from buffy coats by standard density gradient centrifugation. An RNeasy Mini Kit was used to extract total RNA from the sorted cells. This chain joins TRBV19 to TRBJ2-1; TCRdb gives TRBD2 as the D gene, but with no DNA this cannot be confirmed. The TCR sequence derives from a human donor in good health. Some clones in this sample may be carry-over from other donors' samples. The sample was memory CD8+ T cells from blood. The sample's cell subset or site label, in plain terms: conventional CD8+ memory T cells (TMEM), sorted as controls. The CDR3 region: CASGGGRALEDEQFF.